This TCR beta chain originates from a study of tumor and adjacent non-tumor tissue in lung cancer. On the study more broadly: There were 11 to 13 adenocarcinoma, a couple of squamous cell carcinoma and 1 small cell lung cancer cases.

This clonotype has only a few counts. Its antigen remains unknown. A much larger clone differs by one base, so this may be a read error. No cell sorting was done before RNA was extracted from the tissue. Distant lung tissue was collected more than 3 cm away from the tumor edge. Newly diagnosed lung cancer patients had thoracic surgery in China, August–late 2014, without prior chemotherapy. Three rounds of nested PCR, following a modified ARM-PCR protocol, produced the TCRbeta library. TCRdb passed the multiplex PCR reads through MiXCR, listing each CDR3 protein once. The data contain 60,000 to 100,000 distinct CDR3 sequences, less than 85% of them seen just once; the ten biggest clones take up roughly 37%. Study-wide points: Patients with more diverse tumor TCRs had worse survival.

CDR3 length equals 15 residues. Germline CDR1 LGHNA, CDR2 YNFKEQ. The sample was distant non-tumor lung tissue. The chain has TRBV4-2 and TRBJ1-1; D remains unclear. The clonotype was recovered from a man aged 70-80 years with non-small cell lung cancer. The DNA for the CDR3 is TGTGCCAGCAGCCAAGTCGGGGTTGGCGACACTGAAGCTCTCTTT. Translation gives CASSQVGVGDTEALF.